A single sample gave rise to the 30 T cell receptor beta chains below, sequenced in a study of shared clonotypes between healthy human individuals. The protocol was immunoSEQ multiplex PCR, while the TCRdb copy is restricted to in-frame clones and leaves out a portion. This repertoire shows around 1.5 million clones, around 98% found once; its top ten account for around 0.47%. The source material was naive CD4+ T cells sorted from blood. Subset meaning: CD45RA+ positively selected. All receptors derive from a man in his thirties or forties in good health.

The V call is TRBV7-9, the J call TRBJ2-1; 10 bases map to TRBD2. The length of the CDR3 is 16 residues. Germline V gene sequence: CDR1 SEHNR, CDR2 FQNEAQ (reference sequence). Losses at the gene ends were 0 bases for V and 5 bases for J; bases not matched to a gene: 4. The DNA of the CDR3 is TGTGCCAGCAGCTTAGCGGTGCTAGCGGGGGACAATGAGCAGTTCTTC. Amino acids: CASSLAVLAGDNEQFF.

The chain employs TRBV2 and TRBJ2-1, with 11 bases aligning to TRBD2. Germline V gene sequence: CDR1 SNHLY, CDR2 FYNNEI. The junction had 13 bases not matched to a gene; V was cut back by 8 bases and J by 7 bases. The CDR3 contains 16 residues. The DNA for the CDR3 is TGTGCCAGCCCCGGGGGGCTCGGGACTAGCGGTAATGAGCAGTTCTTC. This gives the protein CASPGGLGTSGNEQFF. Complete variable domain (other parts from reference TRBV2 and TRBJ2-1): EPEVTQTPSHQVTQMGQEVILRCVPISNHLYFYWYRQILGQKVEFLVSFYNNEISEKSEIFDDQFSVERPDGSNFTLKIRSTKLEDSAMYFCASPGGLGTSGNEQFFGPGTRLTVL.

The chain links TRBV30 to TRBJ2-7; 10 positions match TRBD1. The CDR3 loop spans 16 amino acids. The V and J ends lost 0 bases and 8 bases, in that order; junction bases with no gene match: 13. CDR1 is GTSNPN, CDR2 SVGIG, per germline (reference sequence). The CDR3 sequence: CAWSVGNRDRGSKQYF. The CDR3 nucleotides read TGTGCCTGGAGTGTGGGAAACCGGGACAGGGGATCCAAGCAGTACTTC. Full variable domain (rest looked up from reference TRBV30 and TRBJ2-7): SQTIHQWPATLVQPVGSPLSLECTVEGTSNPNLYWYRQAAGRGLQLLFYSVGIGQISSEVPQNLSASRPQDRQFILSSKKLLLSDSGFYLCAWSVGNRDRGSKQYFGPGTRLTVT.

The CDR3 nucleotides are TGTGCCAGCAGTTTATCAGGGAGGGAGCAGTACTTC. It yields the protein CASSLSGREQYF. This sequence joins TRBV27 and TRBJ2-7, with D tentatively TRBD2 (6 bases). The V end was cut by 0 bases, the J end by 7 bases, with 7 bases between. The CDR3 length is 12 residues. CDR1 and CDR2 (germline): MNHEY, SMNVEV (reference sequence).

Concerning this clone itself: The same CDR3 also results from other DNA sequences found in this sample. The chain is built from TRBV18 and TRBJ2-1; tentatively, D is TRBD1 (5 bases). The germline V and J ends were trimmed by 3 bases and 1 base, with 10 bases remaining between them. This CDR3 has 15 amino acids. Per germline, CDR1 KGHSH and CDR2 LQKENI. The CDR3: CASSPLGASYNEQFF. The CDR3 region has the DNA TGTGCCAGCTCACCTCTTGGGGCATCCTACAATGAGCAGTTCTTC.

The rearrangement joins TRBV7-9 to TRBJ2-1; tentative D call: TRBD2 (5 bases). This CDR3 region has 13 residues. Trimming took 5 bases from V and 9 from J, leaving 14 bases between them. Per germline, CDR1 SEHNR and CDR2 FQNEAQ (reference sequence). The DNA of the CDR3 is TGTGCCAGCAGCCCTAGCCCCAGTGGTGAGCAGTTCTTC. It codes for CASSPSPSGEQFF.

The chain links TRBV30 to TRBJ2-7; the D gene could be TRBD1 or TRBD2 (5 bases each). The CDR3 consists of 15 residues. Germline V CDR1 and CDR2: GTSNPN, SVGIG (reference sequence). The V and J ends lost 0 bases and 7 bases respectively, with 19 bases between them. The CDR3 loop is CAWSVKGPPVIEQYF. The DNA of the CDR3 is TGTGCCTGGAGTGTGAAGGGACCACCGGTGATTGAGCAGTACTTC.

This rearrangement joins TRBV11-2 to TRBJ2-2; no clear D gene. Germline V CDR1 and CDR2: SGHAT, FQNNGV. The CDR3 contains 13 residues. Trimming left V 2 bases short and J 6 bases short, with 7 bases between. This CDR3 is CASSLSRAGELFF. Written as DNA, the CDR3 is TGTGCCAGCAGCTTAAGTCGGGCCGGGGAGCTGTTTTTT.

The V and J genes are TRBV5-1 and TRBJ1-4, with D tentatively TRBD1 (6 bases). This CDR3 contains 17 residues. CDR1 SGHRS and CDR2 YFSETQ come from the germline V gene. Trimming left V 3 bases short and J 5 bases short, with 20 bases between. CDR3 sequence (DNA): TGCGCCAGCAGCTATCCGCGGGACACCACAGGGAATGAAAAACTGTTTTTT. Translating it yields CASSYPRDTTGNEKLFF. The variable domain in full, completed from reference TRBV5-1 and TRBJ1-4, reads KAGVTQTPRYLIKTRGQQVTLSCSPISGHRSVSWYQQTPGQGLQFLFEYFSETQRNKGNFPGRFSGRQFSNSRSEMNVSTLELGDSALYLCASSYPRDTTGNEKLFFGSGTQLSVL.

The gene calls are TRBV5-8 and TRBJ2-7; D not certain. CDR1 is SGHTS and CDR2 is YDEGEE in the germline V gene. Trimming pared 2 bases from V and 0 bases from J, leaving 12 bases between. The length of the CDR3 is 15 residues. In DNA, the CDR3 is TGTGCCAGCAGCTTTGGGATTCTCCGCTCCTACGAGCAGTACTTC. Amino acid sequence: CASSFGILRSYEQYF.

CDR3 DNA sequence: TGTGCCAGCAGCTTAGGAGTCGGAGGCCAAGAGACCCAGTACTTC. It specifies CASSLGVGGQETQYF. V is TRBV7-6 and J is TRBJ2-5; a weak D match, TRBD2 (5 bases). CDR1 and CDR2 (germline): SGHVS, FNYEAQ. Between the trimmed V and J ends, which lost 1 base and 1 base, there was a span of 10 bases. The CDR3 contains 15 residues.

The chain recombines TRBV5-5 with TRBJ2-5; TRBD1 might be the D (6 bases). Near its end, the DNA agrees better with TRBJ2-7, so the J call may be wrong. Germline V lookup: CDR1 SGHKS, CDR2 YYEKEE (reference sequence). The CDR3 covers 14 residues. The CDR3 region is CASRGFVSGDEQYF. The CDR3 coding sequence is TGTGCCAGCAGGGGGTTTGTCTCAGGGGACGAGCAGTACTTC.

V is TRBV18 and J is TRBJ2-1; D possibly matches TRBD1 or TRBD2 (5 bases each). The CDR3 is 13 residues long. Germline V gene data show CDR1 as KGHSH and CDR2 as LQKENI. V was cut by 2 bases and J by 9 bases, with 11 bases left in between. The CDR3 loop is CASSPIVRGEQFF. CDR3 DNA: TGTGCCAGCTCACCAATAGTGAGGGGTGAGCAGTTCTTC.

The V and J genes are TRBV10-3 and TRBJ2-5; D not certain. Germline V lookup: CDR1 ENHRY, CDR2 SYGVKD. Trimming took off 4 bases at V and 5 bases at J, with 11 bases between the two ends. This CDR3 comprises 13 residues. The CDR3 sequence: CAISGDFEETQYF. For the CDR3, the DNA is TGTGCCATCAGTGGTGACTTTGAGGAGACCCAGTACTTC.

V is TRBV9 and J is TRBJ2-7; TRBD1 agrees at 7 bases. The V segment lost 4 bases and the J segment 1 base; nucleotides outside the gene matches: 8. Per the germline V gene, CDR1 is SGDLS and CDR2 is YYNGEE. CDR3 length equals 15 residues. The CDR3 nucleotides are TGTGCCAGCAGCTCAAATCGACAGGGATCCTACGAGCAGTACTTC. It encodes CASSSNRQGSYEQYF. Variable domain in full (rest from reference TRBV9 and TRBJ2-7): DSGVTQTPKHLITATGQRVTLRCSPRSGDLSVYWYQQSLDQGLQFLIQYYNGEERAKGNILERFSAQQFPDLHSELNLSSLELGDSALYFCASSSNRQGSYEQYFGPGTRLTVT.

This clone was seen a single time. The V gene is TRBV27, the J gene TRBJ1-4; no clear D. The CDR3 extends over 15 amino acids. Germline V CDR1 and CDR2: MNHEY, SMNVEV (reference sequence). Trimming took off 0 bases at V and 5 bases at J, with 10 bases between the two ends. CDR3 in amino acids: CASSLSNGPNEKLFF. The CDR3 bases are TGTGCCAGCAGTTTATCAAACGGACCCAATGAAAAACTGTTTTTT.

The gene calls are TRBV19 and TRBJ1-2; D is perhaps TRBD1 (6 bases). Between the trimmed V and J ends, which lost 4 bases and 5 bases, there was a span of 26 bases. Germline lookup yields CDR1 LNHDA and CDR2 SQIVND (reference sequence). This CDR3 contains 18 residues. Here the CDR3 DNA reads TGTGCCAGTAGTAGCGAACCGGAGGAGGGGGAGATAGGGTATGGCTACACCTTC. The encoded protein is CASSSEPEEGEIGYGYTF.

The chain employs TRBV6-1 and TRBJ2-2; D possibly corresponds to TRBD1 (6 bases). This CDR3 is 14 amino acids long. Germline CDR1 MNHNS, CDR2 SASEGT. The germline V and J ends were trimmed by 1 base and 4 bases, with 7 bases remaining between them. The CDR3 region is CASSEVRGTGELFF. The CDR3 DNA reads as TGTGCCAGCAGTGAAGTCAGGGGCACCGGGGAGCTGTTTTTT.

The CDR3: CASSKGTATNEKLFF. CDR3 nucleotide sequence: TGCGCCAGCAGCAAGGGGACAGCCACTAATGAAAAACTGTTTTTT. The rearrangement links TRBV5-1 to TRBJ1-4, with 7 bases identical to TRBD1. The CDR3 is made up of 15 amino acids. Losses at the gene ends were 4 bases for V and 2 bases for J; bases not matched to a gene: 5. The germline V gene encodes CDR1 SGHRS and CDR2 YFSETQ.

This sequence joins TRBV27 and TRBJ2-7, with D perhaps being TRBD1 or TRBD2 (5 bases each). The CDR3 totals 15 residues. The V gene lost 6 bases and the J gene lost 4 bases, with 19 bases spanning the gap. Germline lookup yields CDR1 MNHEY and CDR2 SMNVEV (reference sequence). Here the CDR3 reads CASSLEEGQGYEQYF. The DNA for the CDR3 is TGTGCCAGCAGCCTGGAAGAGGGCCAGGGTTACGAGCAGTACTTC.

V is TRBV5-8 and J is TRBJ2-1; 8 bases line up with TRBD2. From germline, CDR1 is SGHTS and CDR2 YDEGEE. This CDR3 region has 16 residues. Germline trimming cut 2 bases from V and 4 bases from J; bases unmatched to any gene: 8. CDR3 DNA: TGTGCCAGCAGCTTAGTAGCGGGAATATCGTACAATGAGCAGTTCTTC. This translates into CASSLVAGISYNEQFF. Variable domain in full (rest from reference TRBV5-8 and TRBJ2-1): EAGVTQSPTHLIKTRGQQATLRCSPISGHTSVYWYQQALGLGLQFLLWYDEGEERNRGNFPPRFSGRQFPNYSSELNVNALELEDSALYLCASSLVAGISYNEQFFGPGTRLTVL.

This clone has only one observation. Sequence at one end of the junction differs from germline and may be a read error. This chain connects TRBV7-7 to TRBJ2-1, with 8 nucleotides matching TRBD2. The CDR3 loop spans 17 amino acids. Per the germline V gene, CDR1 is SSHAT and CDR2 is FNYEAQ (reference sequence). DNA of the CDR3: TGTGCTAGCAGCCCCGGGGGGGCGGGAGGTTCCTACAATGAGCAGTTCTTC. It specifies CASSPGGAGGSYNEQFF.

The rearrangement joins TRBV2 to TRBJ2-7, with D unclear. Trimming took 2 bases from V and 4 from J, leaving 6 bases between them. Germline V CDR1 and CDR2: SNHLY, FYNNEI. The CDR3 sequence is 12 residues long. This CDR3 is CASSEHGYEQYF. The CDR3, as DNA: TGTGCCAGCAGTGAACATGGGTACGAGCAGTACTTC. Full variable domain (remainder filled in from reference TRBV2 and TRBJ2-7): EPEVTQTPSHQVTQMGQEVILRCVPISNHLYFYWYRQILGQKVEFLVSFYNNEISEKSEIFDDQFSVERPDGSNFTLKIRSTKLEDSAMYFCASSEHGYEQYFGPGTRLTVT.

This clone was observed a single time. The chain recombines TRBV5-4 with TRBJ1-1, with D possibly being TRBD1 (6 bases). Trimming left V 2 bases short and J 0 bases short, with 8 bases between. Germline V gene lookup returns CDR1 SGHNT and CDR2 YYREEE (reference sequence). CDR3 length: 14 residues. The CDR3 is CASSFGQLNTEAFF. The CDR3, as DNA: TGTGCCAGCAGCTTTGGACAGTTGAACACTGAAGCTTTCTTT.

This sequence joins TRBV5-1 and TRBJ1-4; D gene unclear. Germline CDR1 reads SGHRS; CDR2 reads YFSETQ. This CDR3 contains 13 residues. With 2 bases removed from V and 4 bases from J, the gap between germline ends came to 6 bases. The CDR3 reads CASSFSDNEKLFF. The CDR3 DNA reads TGCGCCAGCAGCTTTTCGGATAATGAAAAACTGTTTTTT. The complete variable domain, with remaining parts taken from reference TRBV5-1 and TRBJ1-4, reads KAGVTQTPRYLIKTRGQQVTLSCSPISGHRSVSWYQQTPGQGLQFLFEYFSETQRNKGNFPGRFSGRQFSNSRSEMNVSTLELGDSALYLCASSFSDNEKLFFGSGTQLSVL.

The chain combines TRBV20-1 with TRBJ2-1; D is undetermined. Germline V gene sequence: CDR1 DFQATT, CDR2 SNEGSKA (reference sequence). The CDR3 has 11 amino acids. The germline V and J ends were trimmed by 6 bases and 7 bases, with 10 bases remaining between them. CDR3 in DNA: TGCAGTGCCAACACGAGAAATGAGCAGTTCTTC. As protein: CSANTRNEQFF.

This chain joins TRBV5-4 and TRBJ1-5, with 9 nucleotides matching TRBD1. V gave up 0 bases and J gave up 7 bases; unmatched junction bases: 8. This CDR3 contains 16 residues. The germline CDR1 and CDR2 sequences are SGHNT and YYREEE (reference sequence). The chain's CDR3 is CASSLGPGQGRQPQHF. In nucleotides, the CDR3 is TGTGCCAGCAGCTTGGGACCGGGACAGGGACGGCAGCCCCAGCATTTT.

The chain carries TRBV9 and TRBJ1-2, with no clear D. Germline values: CDR1 SGDLS, CDR2 YYNGEE. The CDR3 contains 15 residues. The germline V and J ends were trimmed by 0 bases and 3 bases, with 12 bases remaining between them. The CDR3: CASSVVGSADYGYTF. The CDR3 DNA is TGTGCCAGCAGCGTAGTGGGGTCGGCGGACTATGGCTACACCTTC.

This rearrangement joins TRBV5-1 to TRBJ2-1; D call uncertain. Germline V gene data show CDR1 as SGHRS and CDR2 as YFSETQ. The CDR3 spans 16 residues. The V end lost 2 bases, the J end lost 4 bases, and 16 bases lay between the germline ends. The CDR3 nucleotides are TGCGCCAGCAGCTTATCGGGCTATCATGATTACAATGAGCAGTTCTTC. Amino acids: CASSLSGYHDYNEQFF.

To note about this clone: Other DNA sequences from this sample encode an identical CDR3 as well. V usage is TRBV5-1 and J usage is TRBJ2-5, with 9 nucleotides matching TRBD2. V shed 4 bases, J shed 1 base, and the junction held 2 bases outside the gene matches. The germline V gene has CDR1 SGHRS and CDR2 YFSETQ. The CDR3 totals 14 residues. This CDR3 is CASSRTSAQETQYF. The CDR3 nucleotides are TGCGCCAGCAGCAGGACTAGCGCCCAAGAGACCCAGTACTTC.